What follows are 24 T cell receptor beta chains derived from one specimen sequenced in a study of cytomegalovirus exposure and HLA in healthy donors. TCRdb keeps only in-frame clones here, not all; method: immunoSEQ multiplex PCR. There are under 200,000 clones in the sample; less than 95% occur only once, and 3% to 3.5% lies in the top ten. Sequencing input: PBMCs. All receptors come from a woman aged 18-30 years in good health and CMV-seropositive.

The V call is TRBV4-3, the J call TRBJ1-2, with 11 bases fitting TRBD1. V gave up 4 bases and J gave up 7 bases; unmatched junction bases: 11. Germline V gives CDR1 LGHNA, CDR2 YSLEER. CDR3 length: 16 residues. DNA for the CDR3: TGCGCCAGCAGCCTGTGGACAGGGGGCGCGAAACCTGGCTACACCTTC. Translation: CASSLWTGGAKPGYTF.

This chain connects TRBV19 to TRBJ2-7, with 10 nucleotides matching TRBD2. V lost 3 bases to trimming and J lost 7 bases; unmatched junction nucleotides: 12. CDR3 length equals 16 residues. CDR1 is LNHDA, CDR2 SQIVND, per germline (reference sequence). The CDR3 protein is CASSMDGSGGPYEQYF. In nucleotides, the CDR3 is TGTGCCAGTAGTATGGACGGTAGCGGGGGGCCGTATGAGCAGTACTTC.

This chain uses TRBV15 with TRBJ2-7; D gene uncertain. Germline CDR1 is LNHNV and CDR2 is YYDKDF (reference sequence). Trimming left V 0 bases short and J 2 bases short, with 8 bases between. The CDR3 contains 14 residues. The CDR3 nucleotides are TGTGCCACCAGCAGAGATCTTTCAGCCTACGAGCAGTACTTC. It specifies CATSRDLSAYEQYF.

J is TRBJ1-2 and V is TRBV6-6; TRBD1 aligns across 10 bases. The V gene's germline CDR1 is MNHNY and CDR2 SVGAGI (reference sequence). V lost 5 bases and J lost 6; bases outside the gene matches: 3. CDR3 length: 13 residues. CDR3 in DNA: TGTGCCAGCAGTCTAGGGACAGGGGATGGCTACACCTTC. This gives the protein CASSLGTGDGYTF.

In DNA form, the CDR3 reads TGTGCCTGGAGTTACACAGATACGCAGTATTTT. This translates into CAWSYTDTQYF. The chain carries TRBV30 and TRBJ2-3, with D unclear. The CDR3 sequence is 11 residues long. The V gene lost 2 bases and the J gene lost 2 bases, with 2 bases spanning the gap. Germline loops: CDR1 GTSNPN, CDR2 SVGIG (reference sequence).

The J gene is TRBJ2-4, the V gene TRBV28, with 13 positions matching TRBD2. CDR1 and CDR2 from the germline V gene are MDHEN and SYDVKM. The CDR3 is made up of 19 amino acids. V shed 5 bases and J 2 bases; nucleotides not matched to a gene: 12. CDR3 amino acids: CASSGGTSGDPFPKNIQYF. DNA for the CDR3: TGTGCCAGCAGTGGGGGGACTAGCGGGGACCCCTTCCCCAAAAACATTCAGTACTTC.

This chain connects TRBV5-4 to TRBJ2-2, with 8 bases fitting TRBD2. The CDR3 runs to 16 residues. Germline CDR1 SGHNT, CDR2 YYREEE (reference sequence). Unmatched junction bases numbered 6, after V lost 0 bases and J lost 5 bases. CDR3 residues: CASSLGAGDITGELFF. CDR3 nucleotide sequence: TGTGCCAGCAGCTTGGGAGCGGGGGACATAACCGGGGAGCTGTTTTTT.

The J gene is TRBJ2-1, the V gene TRBV2; tentatively, D is TRBD1 (8 bases). Deletions cut 6 bases from V and 5 bases from J, with 26 bases between. Germline loops: CDR1 SNHLY, CDR2 FYNNEI. The CDR3 runs 18 residues. The CDR3 loop reads CASRADRARGTKNNEQFF. CDR3 nucleotide sequence: TGTGCCAGCAGAGCGGACAGGGCCCGGGGGACTAAGAACAATGAGCAGTTCTTC.

The chain is built from TRBV11-3 and TRBJ2-7; TRBD1 aligns across 7 bases. CDR3 size: 13 residues. The germline CDR1 and CDR2 sequences are SGHNT and YENEEA. The V gene end was trimmed by 3 bases and the J gene end by 4 bases; junction bases not matched to a gene: 3. The CDR3 region has the DNA TGTGCCAGCAGCTTGGGGACAGCTTACGAGCAGTACTTC. Amino acid sequence: CASSLGTAYEQYF.

This rearrangement joins TRBV18 to TRBJ2-1, with a weak D call TRBD2 (6 bases). Per germline, CDR1 KGHSH and CDR2 LQKENI. This CDR3 is 15 amino acids long. V lost 4 bases to trimming and J lost 2 bases, with 12 bases between them. Written as DNA, the CDR3 is TGTGCCAGCTCACAACTAGCAGGTACCTACAATGAGCAGTTCTTC. This encodes CASSQLAGTYNEQFF.

This clone was counted a few times. This chain uses TRBV5-1 with TRBJ1-2; D not certain. The CDR3 is 13 residues long. From germline, CDR1 is SGHRS and CDR2 YFSETQ. The V and J ends lost 3 bases and 5 bases respectively, with 11 bases between them. DNA of the CDR3: TGCGCCAGCAGCTCCTCCCCTCCTTATGGCTACACCTTC. This encodes CASSSSPPYGYTF. Based on the CDR3 plus reference TRBV5-1 and TRBJ1-2, the full variable domain is KAGVTQTPRYLIKTRGQQVTLSCSPISGHRSVSWYQQTPGQGLQFLFEYFSETQRNKGNFPGRFSGRQFSNSRSEMNVSTLELGDSALYLCASSSSPPYGYTFGSGTRLTVV.

The V call is TRBV1, the J call TRBJ2-1; the table names TRBD2, a call not compared with the DNA. TRBV1 is tagged as a pseudogene. CDR3 size: 18 residues. CDR3 amino acids: CTSSQLQGRSGRDNEQFF. The DNA for the CDR3 is TGCACCAGCAGCCAGCTACAAGGCCGTAGCGGGAGGGACAATGAGCAGTTCTTC.

V usage is TRBV5-6 and J usage is TRBJ2-7; 9 nucleotides agree with TRBD2. The CDR3 consists of 15 residues. V gave up 2 bases and J gave up 4 bases; unmatched junction bases: 7. The germline gives CDR1 SGHDT, CDR2 YYEEEE. For the CDR3, the DNA is TGTGCCAGCAGCTTATCCGGGACTAGCTCTTACGAGCAGTACTTC. It codes for CASSLSGTSSYEQYF.

The rearrangement uses TRBV30 and TRBJ2-1, with 8 positions matching TRBD1. V shed 3 bases, J shed 8 bases, and the junction held 9 bases outside the gene matches. Germline CDR1 is GTSNPN and CDR2 is SVGIG (reference sequence). This CDR3 comprises 14 residues. The CDR3 DNA is TGTGCCTGGAGCCTTTCAGGGGGCTCGGATGAGCAGTTCTTC. This encodes CAWSLSGGSDEQFF. The variable domain in full, completed from reference TRBV30 and TRBJ2-1, reads SQTIHQWPATLVQPVGSPLSLECTVEGTSNPNLYWYRQAAGRGLQLLFYSVGIGQISSEVPQNLSASRPQDRQFILSSKKLLLSDSGFYLCAWSLSGGSDEQFFGPGTRLTVL.

This chain joins TRBV19 and TRBJ2-3; tentative D call: TRBD2 (6 bases). Trimming took 1 base from V and 1 from J, leaving 6 bases between them. There are 14 residues in the CDR3. Germline CDR1 reads LNHDA; CDR2 reads SQIVND (reference sequence). Here the CDR3 reads CASSIGGGTDTQYF. Written as DNA, the CDR3 is TGTGCCAGTAGTATAGGGGGGGGCACAGATACGCAGTATTTT.

The chain links TRBV12-5 to TRBJ1-1, with 9 bases lining up with TRBD1. Germline V lookup: CDR1 LGHNT, CDR2 FRNRAP. V shed 0 bases and J 5 bases; nucleotides not matched to a gene: 10. This CDR3 spans 17 amino acids. For the CDR3, the DNA is TGTGCTAGTGGTTTGGTAACGGGACAGGGATGGAATACTGAAGCTTTCTTT. Translation: CASGLVTGQGWNTEAFF.

J is TRBJ2-2 and V is TRBV29-1, with 13 bases aligning to TRBD2. Losses at the gene ends were 7 bases for V and 6 bases for J; bases not matched to a gene: 8. From germline, CDR1 is SQVTM and CDR2 ANQGSEA. The CDR3 covers 15 residues. Here the CDR3 DNA reads TGCAGCGCCCAAACTAGCGGGAGGGCCTCCGGGGAGCTGTTTTTT. Translation gives CSAQTSGRASGELFF.

The V and J genes are TRBV7-2 and TRBJ2-7; a weak D match, TRBD1 (6 bases). The CDR3 extends over 14 amino acids. The V end was cut by 2 bases, the J end by 3 bases, with 11 bases between. Germline CDR1 is SGHTA and CDR2 is FQGNSA. CDR3 DNA: TGTGCCAGCAGCTTACCGGGACATTACTACGAGCAGTACTTC. Encoded protein: CASSLPGHYYEQYF.

The J gene is TRBJ2-7, the V gene TRBV6-1; unclear D gene. The CDR3 covers 12 residues. Trimming took 6 bases from V and 7 from J, leaving 13 bases between them. The germline V gene encodes CDR1 MNHNS and CDR2 SASEGT. CDR3 protein: CASSPVTREQYF. The CDR3 bases are TGTGCCAGCAGCCCAGTGACGCGGGAGCAGTACTTC.

This clone occurred once. The gene calls are TRBV18 and TRBJ1-2; a weak D match, TRBD1 (6 bases). The CDR3 totals 16 residues. CDR1 and CDR2 (germline): KGHSH, LQKENI. Trimming cost V 2 bases and J 6 bases, with 19 bases left between them. The CDR3, as DNA: TGTGCCAGCTCACCAGAGTCAGGGGTGATTAGGGATGGCTACACCTTC. Amino acid sequence: CASSPESGVIRDGYTF. Filled out from reference TRBV18 and TRBJ1-2, the complete variable domain reads NAGVMQNPRHLVRRRGQEARLRCSPMKGHSHVYWYRQLPEEGLKFMVYLQKENIIDESGMPKERFSAEFPKEGPSILRIQQVVRGDSAAYFCASSPESGVIRDGYTFGSGTRLTVV.

In nucleotides, the CDR3 is TGTGCCATCAGTGGAATCTCGGGGACAGAGAACACTGAAGCTTTCTTT. It encodes CAISGISGTENTEAFF. The chain is built from TRBV10-3 and TRBJ1-1, with 7 bases aligning to TRBD1. V lost 4 bases and J lost 1; bases outside the gene matches: 9. Germline CDR1 and CDR2: ENHRY and SYGVKD. This CDR3 is built from 16 residues.

This sequence joins TRBV11-3 and TRBJ2-1; a weak D match, TRBD2 (6 bases). Per the germline V gene, CDR1 is SGHNT and CDR2 is YENEEA. This CDR3 contains 15 residues. The V and J ends lost 2 bases and 0 bases respectively, with 8 bases between them. CDR3 region: CASSLTGASYNEQFF. The CDR3 DNA follows: TGTGCCAGCAGCTTAACGGGAGCCTCCTACAATGAGCAGTTCTTC.

V and J are TRBV4-1 and TRBJ2-1; TRBD2 matches 7 bases. This CDR3 contains 13 residues. V trimming: 0 bases; J trimming: 9 bases; junction bases outside the gene matches: 2. CDR1 MGHRA and CDR2 YSYEKL come from the germline V gene. DNA for the CDR3: TGCGCCAGCAGCCAAGATCCGGGGGGTGAGCAGTTCTTC. This codes for CASSQDPGGEQFF.

The gene calls are TRBV19 and TRBJ2-3; D is possibly TRBD1 (6 bases). This CDR3 is built from 14 residues. Between the trimmed V and J ends, which lost 10 bases and 2 bases, there was a span of 16 bases. Germline CDR1 reads LNHDA; CDR2 reads SQIVND (reference sequence). The CDR3 DNA sequence: TGTGCCACCGGGGCAGGGGCAACCACAGATACGCAGTATTTT. Protein product: CATGAGATTDTQYF.